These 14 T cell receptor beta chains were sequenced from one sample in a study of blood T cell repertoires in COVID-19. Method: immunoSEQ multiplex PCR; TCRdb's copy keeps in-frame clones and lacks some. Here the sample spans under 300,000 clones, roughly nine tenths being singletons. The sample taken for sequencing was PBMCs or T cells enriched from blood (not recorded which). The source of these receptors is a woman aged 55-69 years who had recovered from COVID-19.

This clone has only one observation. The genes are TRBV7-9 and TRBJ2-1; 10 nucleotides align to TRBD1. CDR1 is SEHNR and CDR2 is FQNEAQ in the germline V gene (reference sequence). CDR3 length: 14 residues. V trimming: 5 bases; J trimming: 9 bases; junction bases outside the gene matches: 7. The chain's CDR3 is CASSPWDRGSEQFF. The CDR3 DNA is TGTGCCAGCAGCCCCTGGGACAGGGGAAGTGAGCAGTTCTTC.

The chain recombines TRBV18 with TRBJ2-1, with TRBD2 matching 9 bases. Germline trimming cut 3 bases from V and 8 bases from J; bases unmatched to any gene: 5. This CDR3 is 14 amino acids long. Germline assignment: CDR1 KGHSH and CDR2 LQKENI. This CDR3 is CASSPARTSDEQFF. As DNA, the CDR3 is TGTGCCAGCTCACCTGCTCGGACTAGCGATGAGCAGTTCTTC.

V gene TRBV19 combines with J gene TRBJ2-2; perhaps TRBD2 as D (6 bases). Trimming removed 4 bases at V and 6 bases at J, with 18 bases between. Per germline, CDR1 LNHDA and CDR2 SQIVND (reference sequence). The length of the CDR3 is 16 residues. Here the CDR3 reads CASSTSYPPSAGELFF. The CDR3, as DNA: TGTGCCAGTAGTACGTCTTATCCCCCTAGCGCCGGGGAGCTGTTTTTT.

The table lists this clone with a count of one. The DNA for the CDR3 is TGTGCCAGCAGCCTGGCTCAGGGGGCCTACAATGAGCAGTTCTTC. Its translation is CASSLAQGAYNEQFF. This chain uses TRBV9 with TRBJ2-1; 7 bases are a match to TRBD1. This CDR3 contains 15 residues. Germline loops: CDR1 SGDLS, CDR2 YYNGEE. Trimming at V came to 4 bases and at J to 2 bases, leaving 6 bases not matched to a gene.

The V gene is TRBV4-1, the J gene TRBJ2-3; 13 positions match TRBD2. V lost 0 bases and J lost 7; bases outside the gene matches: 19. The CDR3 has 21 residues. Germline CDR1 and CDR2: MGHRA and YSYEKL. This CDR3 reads CASSQDRSQKKLAGGRYTQYF. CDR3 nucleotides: TGCGCCAGCAGCCAAGATCGAAGCCAAAAAAAACTAGCGGGGGGGCGGTATACGCAGTATTTT.

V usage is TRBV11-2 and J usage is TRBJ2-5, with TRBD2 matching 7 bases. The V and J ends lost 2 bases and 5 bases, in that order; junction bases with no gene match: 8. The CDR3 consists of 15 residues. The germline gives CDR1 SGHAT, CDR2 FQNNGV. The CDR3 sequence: CASSLMWAGDETQYF. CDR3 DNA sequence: TGTGCCAGCAGCTTAATGTGGGCGGGGGACGAGACCCAGTACTTC.

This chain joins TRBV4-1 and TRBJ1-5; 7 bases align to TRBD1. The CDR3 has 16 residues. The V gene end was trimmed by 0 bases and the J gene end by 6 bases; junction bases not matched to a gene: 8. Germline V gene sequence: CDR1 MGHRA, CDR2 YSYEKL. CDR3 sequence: CASSQDHRGTGQPQHF. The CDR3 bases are TGCGCCAGCAGCCAAGATCACAGGGGCACGGGTCAGCCCCAGCATTTT.

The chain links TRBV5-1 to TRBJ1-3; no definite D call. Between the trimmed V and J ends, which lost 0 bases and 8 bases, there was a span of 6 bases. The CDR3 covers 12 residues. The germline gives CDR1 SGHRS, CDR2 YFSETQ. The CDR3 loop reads CASSLEGDTIYF. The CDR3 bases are TGCGCCAGCAGCTTGGAGGGAGACACCATATATTTT.

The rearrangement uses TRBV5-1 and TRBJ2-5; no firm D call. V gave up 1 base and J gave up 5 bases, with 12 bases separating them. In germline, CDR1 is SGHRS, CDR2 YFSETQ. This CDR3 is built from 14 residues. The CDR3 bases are TGCGCCAGCAGCTTGCTTTCCGGGTCGGAGACCCAGTACTTC. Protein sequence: CASSLLSGSETQYF.

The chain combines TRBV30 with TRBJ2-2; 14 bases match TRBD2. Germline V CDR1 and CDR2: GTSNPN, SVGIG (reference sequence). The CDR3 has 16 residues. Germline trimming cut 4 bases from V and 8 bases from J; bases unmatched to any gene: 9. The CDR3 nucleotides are TGTGCCTGGACCCGGACTAGCGGGAGGATTCGGGGGGAGCTGTTTTTT. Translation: CAWTRTSGRIRGELFF.

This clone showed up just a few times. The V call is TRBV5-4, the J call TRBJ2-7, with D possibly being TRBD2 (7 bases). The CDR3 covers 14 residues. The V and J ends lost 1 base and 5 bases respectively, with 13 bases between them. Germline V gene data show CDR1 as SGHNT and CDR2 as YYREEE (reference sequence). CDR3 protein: CASSLRQGTNEQYF. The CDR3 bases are TGTGCCAGCAGCTTGAGGCAGGGGACTAACGAGCAGTACTTC.

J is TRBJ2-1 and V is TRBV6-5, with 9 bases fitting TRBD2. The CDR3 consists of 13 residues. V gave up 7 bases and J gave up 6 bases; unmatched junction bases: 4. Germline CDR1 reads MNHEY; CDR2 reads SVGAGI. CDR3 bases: TGTGCCAGCACGGGACTAGCCTTCAATGAGCAGTTCTTC. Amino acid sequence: CASTGLAFNEQFF.

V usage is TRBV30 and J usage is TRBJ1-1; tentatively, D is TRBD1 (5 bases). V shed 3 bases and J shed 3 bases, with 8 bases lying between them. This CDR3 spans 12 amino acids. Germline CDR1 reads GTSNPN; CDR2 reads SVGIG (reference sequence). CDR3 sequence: CAWRRQHTEAFF. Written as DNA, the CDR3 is TGTGCCTGGAGGAGACAGCACACTGAAGCTTTCTTT.

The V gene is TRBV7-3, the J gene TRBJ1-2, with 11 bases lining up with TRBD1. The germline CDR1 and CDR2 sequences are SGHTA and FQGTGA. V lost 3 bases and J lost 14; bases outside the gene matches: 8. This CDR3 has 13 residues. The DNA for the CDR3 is TGTGCCAGCAGCTTTCCGGGACAGGGGGTGTCTACCTTC. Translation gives CASSFPGQGVSTF.